This TCR beta chain was identified in a study of blood T cell repertoires in COVID-19. Profiling relied on immunoSEQ multiplex PCR, and the TCRdb table lists in-frame clones only, not all of them. Here the sample spans some 160,000 clones, about 85% being singletons. The CDR3 runs to 13 residues. V was pared by 0 bases and J by 8 bases, with 3 bases of the junction left unmatched. Germline values: CDR1 LGHDT, CDR2 YNNKEL (reference sequence). The sequence was collected from a woman aged 50 to 60 who had recovered from COVID-19. The sequencing sample was made of PBMCs or T cells enriched from blood (not recorded which). The chain carries TRBV3-1 (or the pseudogene TRBV3-2) and TRBJ1-1; 7 bases are a match to TRBD1. The CDR3 spells CASSQDQGEEAFF. The CDR3 coding sequence is TGTGCCAGCAGCCAAGACCAGGGGGAGGAAGCTTTCTTT.